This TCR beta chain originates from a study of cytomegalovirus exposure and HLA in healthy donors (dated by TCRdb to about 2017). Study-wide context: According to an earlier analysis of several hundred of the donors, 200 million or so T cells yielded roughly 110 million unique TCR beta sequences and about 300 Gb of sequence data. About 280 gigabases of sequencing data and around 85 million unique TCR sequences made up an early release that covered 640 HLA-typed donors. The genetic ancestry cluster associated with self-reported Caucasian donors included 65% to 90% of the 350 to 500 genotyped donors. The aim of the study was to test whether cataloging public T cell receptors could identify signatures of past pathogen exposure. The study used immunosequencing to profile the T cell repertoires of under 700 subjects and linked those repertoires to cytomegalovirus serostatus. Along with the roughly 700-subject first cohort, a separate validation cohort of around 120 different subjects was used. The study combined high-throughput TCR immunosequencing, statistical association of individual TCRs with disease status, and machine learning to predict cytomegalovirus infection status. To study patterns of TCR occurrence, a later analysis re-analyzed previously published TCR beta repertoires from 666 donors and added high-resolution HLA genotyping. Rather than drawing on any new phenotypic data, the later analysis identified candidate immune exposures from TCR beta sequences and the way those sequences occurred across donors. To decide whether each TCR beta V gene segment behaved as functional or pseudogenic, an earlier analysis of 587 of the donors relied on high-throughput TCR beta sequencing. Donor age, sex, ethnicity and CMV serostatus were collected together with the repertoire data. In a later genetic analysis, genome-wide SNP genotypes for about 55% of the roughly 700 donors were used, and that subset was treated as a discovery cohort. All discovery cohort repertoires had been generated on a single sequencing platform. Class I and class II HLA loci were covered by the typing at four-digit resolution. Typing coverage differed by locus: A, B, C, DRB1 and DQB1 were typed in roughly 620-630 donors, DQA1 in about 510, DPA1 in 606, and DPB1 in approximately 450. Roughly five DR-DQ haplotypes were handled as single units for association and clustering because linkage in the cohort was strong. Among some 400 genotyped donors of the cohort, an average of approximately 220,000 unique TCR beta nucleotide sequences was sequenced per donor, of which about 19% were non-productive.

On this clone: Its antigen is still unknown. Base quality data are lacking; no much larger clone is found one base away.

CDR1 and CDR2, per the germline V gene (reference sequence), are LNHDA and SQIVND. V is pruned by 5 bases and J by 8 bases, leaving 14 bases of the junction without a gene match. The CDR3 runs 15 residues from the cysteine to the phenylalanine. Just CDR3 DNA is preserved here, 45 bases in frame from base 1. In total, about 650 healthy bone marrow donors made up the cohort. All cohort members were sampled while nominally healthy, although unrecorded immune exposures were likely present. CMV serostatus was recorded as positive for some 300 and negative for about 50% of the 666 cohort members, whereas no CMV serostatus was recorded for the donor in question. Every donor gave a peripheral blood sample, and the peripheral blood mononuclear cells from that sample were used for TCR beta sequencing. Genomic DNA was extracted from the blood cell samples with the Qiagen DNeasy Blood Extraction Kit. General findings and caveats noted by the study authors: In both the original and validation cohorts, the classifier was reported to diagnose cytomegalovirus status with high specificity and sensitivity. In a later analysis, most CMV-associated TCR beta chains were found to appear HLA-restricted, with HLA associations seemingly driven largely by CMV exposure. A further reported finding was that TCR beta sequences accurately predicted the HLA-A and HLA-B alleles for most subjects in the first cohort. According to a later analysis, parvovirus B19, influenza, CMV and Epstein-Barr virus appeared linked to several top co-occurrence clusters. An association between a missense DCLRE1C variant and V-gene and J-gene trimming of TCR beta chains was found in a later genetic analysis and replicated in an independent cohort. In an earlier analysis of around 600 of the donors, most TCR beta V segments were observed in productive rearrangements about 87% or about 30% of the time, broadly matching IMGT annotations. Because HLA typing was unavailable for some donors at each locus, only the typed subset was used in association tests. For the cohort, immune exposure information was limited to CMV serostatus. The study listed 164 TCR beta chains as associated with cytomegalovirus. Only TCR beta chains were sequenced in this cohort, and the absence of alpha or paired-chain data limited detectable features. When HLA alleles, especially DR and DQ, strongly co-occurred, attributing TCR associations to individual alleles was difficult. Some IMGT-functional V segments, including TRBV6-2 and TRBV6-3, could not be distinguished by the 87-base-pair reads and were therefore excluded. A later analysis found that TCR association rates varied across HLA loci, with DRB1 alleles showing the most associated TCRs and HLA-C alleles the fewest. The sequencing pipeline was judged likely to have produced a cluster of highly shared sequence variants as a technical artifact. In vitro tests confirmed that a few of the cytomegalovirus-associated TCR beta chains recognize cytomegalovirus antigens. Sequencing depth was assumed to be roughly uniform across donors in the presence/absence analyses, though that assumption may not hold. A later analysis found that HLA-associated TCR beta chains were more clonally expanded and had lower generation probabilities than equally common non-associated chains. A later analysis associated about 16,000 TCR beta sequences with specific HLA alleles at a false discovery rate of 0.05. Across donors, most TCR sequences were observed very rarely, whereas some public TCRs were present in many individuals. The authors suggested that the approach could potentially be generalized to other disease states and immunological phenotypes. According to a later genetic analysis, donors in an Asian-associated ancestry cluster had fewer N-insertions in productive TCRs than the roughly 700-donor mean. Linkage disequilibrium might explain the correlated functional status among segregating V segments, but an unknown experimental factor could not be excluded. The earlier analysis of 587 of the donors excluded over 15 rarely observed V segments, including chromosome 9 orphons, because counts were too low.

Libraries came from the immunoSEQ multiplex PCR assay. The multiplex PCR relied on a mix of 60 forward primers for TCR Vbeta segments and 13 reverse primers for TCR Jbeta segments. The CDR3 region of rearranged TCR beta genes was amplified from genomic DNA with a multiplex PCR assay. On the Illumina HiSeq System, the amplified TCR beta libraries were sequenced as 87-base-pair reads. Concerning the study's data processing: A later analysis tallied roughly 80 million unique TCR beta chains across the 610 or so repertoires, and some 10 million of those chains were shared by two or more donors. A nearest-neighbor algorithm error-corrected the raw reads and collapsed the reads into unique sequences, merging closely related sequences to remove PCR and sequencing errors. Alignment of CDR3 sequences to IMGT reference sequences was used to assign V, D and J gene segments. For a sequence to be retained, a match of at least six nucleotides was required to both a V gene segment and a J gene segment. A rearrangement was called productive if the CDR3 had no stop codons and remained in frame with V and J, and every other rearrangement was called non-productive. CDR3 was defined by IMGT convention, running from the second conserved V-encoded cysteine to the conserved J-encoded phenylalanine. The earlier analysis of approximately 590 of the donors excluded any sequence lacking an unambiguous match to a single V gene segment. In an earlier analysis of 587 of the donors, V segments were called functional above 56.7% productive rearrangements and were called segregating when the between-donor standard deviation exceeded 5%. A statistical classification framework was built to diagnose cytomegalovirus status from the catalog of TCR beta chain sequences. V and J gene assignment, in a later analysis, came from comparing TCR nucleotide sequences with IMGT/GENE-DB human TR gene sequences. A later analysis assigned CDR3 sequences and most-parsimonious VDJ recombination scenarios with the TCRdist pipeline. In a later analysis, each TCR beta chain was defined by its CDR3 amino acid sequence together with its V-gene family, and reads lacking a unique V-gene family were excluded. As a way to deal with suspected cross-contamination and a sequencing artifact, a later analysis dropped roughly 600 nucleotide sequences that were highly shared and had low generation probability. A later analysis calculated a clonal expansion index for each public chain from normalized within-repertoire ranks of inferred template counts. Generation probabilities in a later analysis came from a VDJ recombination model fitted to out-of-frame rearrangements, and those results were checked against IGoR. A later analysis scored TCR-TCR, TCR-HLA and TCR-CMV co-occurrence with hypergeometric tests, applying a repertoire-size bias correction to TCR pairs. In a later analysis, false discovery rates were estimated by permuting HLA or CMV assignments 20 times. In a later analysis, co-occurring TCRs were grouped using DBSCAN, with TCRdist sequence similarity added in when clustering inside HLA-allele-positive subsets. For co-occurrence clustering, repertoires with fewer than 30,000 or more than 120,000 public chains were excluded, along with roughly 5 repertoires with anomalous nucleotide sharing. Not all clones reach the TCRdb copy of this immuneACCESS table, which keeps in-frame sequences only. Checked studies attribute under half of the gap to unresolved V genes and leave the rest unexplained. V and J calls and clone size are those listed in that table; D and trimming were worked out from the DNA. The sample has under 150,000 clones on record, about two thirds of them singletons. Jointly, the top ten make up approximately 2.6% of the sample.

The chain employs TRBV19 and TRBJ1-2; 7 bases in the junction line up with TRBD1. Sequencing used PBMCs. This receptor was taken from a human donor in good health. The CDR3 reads CASSSDTGAAWGYTF. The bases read TGTGCCAGTAGTTCCGACACAGGGGCGGCATGGGGCTACACCTTC.